Shown below are 25 T cell receptor beta chains from a single sample sequenced in a study of radiation and T cells in renal cell carcinoma. Time point in this sample: blood 4 weeks post-SBRT, at nephrectomy. Treatment indicated: 15 Gy SBRT to primary tumor, nephrectomy 4 weeks later. Only in-frame clones appear in the TCRdb table, and some are missing; sequencing was by immunoSEQ multiplex PCR. The sample lists fewer than 200,000 clones, approximately 90% occurring once. The sequences come from blood, collected from a patient whose treatment included radiotherapy and nephrectomy. These receptors all stem from a woman between 50 and 59 years old with renal cell carcinoma.

The CDR3 loop reads CASSERSLINTDTQYF. Here the CDR3 DNA reads TGTGCCAGCAGTGAAAGGTCTCTTATCAACACAGATACGCAGTATTTT. This chain joins TRBV2 and TRBJ2-3; D remains ambiguous. V was cut by 2 bases and J by 2 bases, with 14 bases left in between. CDR3 size: 16 residues. The germline CDR1 and CDR2 sequences are SNHLY and FYNNEI.

The chain recombines TRBV6-5 with TRBJ1-1; TRBD1 matches 8 bases. CDR3 size: 15 residues. The trim removed 6 bases at V and 6 bases at J, leaving 12 bases unmatched. Germline values: CDR1 MNHEY, CDR2 SVGAGI. CDR3 sequence: CASSDSRGQGPEAFF. CDR3 sequence (DNA): TGTGCCAGCAGCGATTCCAGGGGGCAGGGTCCTGAAGCTTTCTTT.

J is TRBJ2-2 and V is TRBV5-1; 9 positions agree with TRBD1. This CDR3 is 15 amino acids long. Germline CDR1 SGHRS, CDR2 YFSETQ. V shed 5 bases, J shed 5 bases, and the junction held 7 bases outside the gene matches. CDR3: CASRIGTGSTGELFF. The CDR3, as DNA: TGCGCCAGCAGAATTGGGACAGGGAGTACCGGGGAGCTGTTTTTT.

The chain carries TRBV5-1 and TRBJ1-2; no firm D call. The CDR3 length is 15 residues. Trimming took off 0 bases at V and 0 bases at J, with 9 bases between the two ends. Germline V gene sequence: CDR1 SGHRS, CDR2 YFSETQ. This CDR3 reads CASSLDVRTNYGYTF. The CDR3 DNA is TGCGCCAGCAGCTTGGACGTCAGAACTAACTATGGCTACACCTTC.

The chain recombines TRBV19 with TRBJ2-1; 10 nucleotides align to TRBD2. J lost 4 bases, V lost 4 bases, and 4 bases had no gene match. The CDR3 is 15 amino acids. CDR1 LNHDA and CDR2 SQIVND come from the germline V gene (reference sequence). Written as DNA, the CDR3 is TGTGCCAGTAGTAGGGGACTAGCGCCTTACAATGAGCAGTTCTTC. Translation gives CASSRGLAPYNEQFF.

This chain joins TRBV15 and TRBJ1-4; TRBD1 matches 12 bases. CDR1 and CDR2 from the germline V gene are LNHNV and YYDKDF (reference sequence). The CDR3 runs to 22 residues. V lost 1 base to trimming and J lost 8 bases; unmatched junction nucleotides: 23. The DNA of the CDR3 is TGTGCCACCAGCAGAGGTCGACTCCGGGACAGGGGGCTTTTGATGGTGACCGAAAAACTGTTTTTT. Its translation is CATSRGRLRDRGLLMVTEKLFF.

The chain recombines TRBV20-1 with TRBJ2-1; D call uncertain. Trimming left V 1 base short and J 10 bases short, with 8 bases between. From germline, CDR1 is DFQATT and CDR2 SNEGSKA (reference sequence). CDR3 length equals 11 residues. CDR3 loop: CSARGRQEQFF. DNA for the CDR3: TGCAGTGCTAGAGGCCGTCAGGAGCAGTTCTTC.

The chain carries TRBV5-4 and TRBJ2-1, with TRBD1 matching over 7 bases. J lost 8 bases, V lost 4 bases, and 9 bases had no gene match. Germline assignment: CDR1 SGHNT and CDR2 YYREEE (reference sequence). CDR3 size: 14 residues. The CDR3 region is CASSKRQGNDEQFF. The DNA of the CDR3 is TGTGCCAGCAGCAAGAGACAGGGAAACGATGAGCAGTTCTTC.

The chain couples TRBV5-8 to TRBJ2-2; TRBD1 might be the D (6 bases). The CDR3 totals 14 residues. Germline assignment: CDR1 SGHTS and CDR2 YDEGEE. The V end lost 4 bases, the J end lost 6 bases, and 13 bases lay between the germline ends. Here the CDR3 reads CASSPRTAPGELFF. The CDR3, as DNA: TGTGCCAGCAGCCCGAGGACAGCCCCCGGGGAGCTGTTTTTT.

This chain links TRBV18 with TRBJ1-1; D remains unclear. The CDR3 runs 13 residues. The V gene's germline CDR1 is KGHSH and CDR2 LQKENI. V lost 4 bases and J 1 base, leaving 7 bases between the germline ends. The CDR3 sequence is CASSLDENTEAFF. The CDR3 coding sequence is TGTGCCAGCTCACTAGACGAGAACACTGAAGCTTTCTTT.

V and J are TRBV10-1 and TRBJ2-5; 9 nucleotides match TRBD2. Germline CDR1 reads WNHNN; CDR2 reads SYGVQD (reference sequence). This CDR3 comprises 15 residues. The ends lost 0 bases at V and 7 bases at J; junction bases unmatched: 6. CDR3 sequence reads: CASSESGLAGGTQYF. The CDR3, as DNA: TGCGCCAGCAGTGAGTCGGGACTAGCCGGCGGGACCCAGTACTTC.

The chain combines TRBV5-6 with TRBJ2-1; D might be TRBD2 (5 bases). Germline lookup yields CDR1 SGHDT and CDR2 YYEEEE. V lost 4 bases to trimming and J lost 6 bases, with 17 bases between them. The CDR3 sequence is 15 residues long. The CDR3 loop is CASSPGLPLSNEQFF. The CDR3, as DNA: TGTGCCAGCAGCCCGGGGTTACCCCTTAGCAATGAGCAGTTCTTC. Drawing the rest from reference TRBV5-6 and TRBJ2-1, the complete variable domain is DAGVTQSPTHLIKTRGQQVTLRCSPKSGHDTVSWYQQALGQGPQFIFQYYEEEERQRGNFPDRFSGHQFPNYSSELNVNALLLGDSALYLCASSPGLPLSNEQFFGPGTRLTVL.

The DNA for the CDR3 is TGTGCCAGCAGCGCAGGGCTGAACACTGAAGCTTTCTTT. This translates into CASSAGLNTEAFF. V gene TRBV7-9 combines with J gene TRBJ1-1; possibly TRBD1 for D (5 bases). CDR3 length: 13 residues. V was cut by 5 bases and J by 0 bases, with 7 bases left in between. CDR1 is SEHNR, CDR2 FQNEAQ, per germline (reference sequence).

The chain couples TRBV6-4 to TRBJ2-1, with unresolved D. Trimming left V 2 bases short and J 5 bases short, with 7 bases between. Germline CDR1 is MRHNA and CDR2 is SNTAGT. This CDR3 spans 13 amino acids. CDR3 nucleotides: TGTGCCAGCAGTGACAGTCAAAACAATGAGCAGTTCTTC. Translation gives CASSDSQNNEQFF.

This chain uses TRBV19 with TRBJ1-4; D perhaps matches TRBD1 (5 bases). V shed 3 bases and J shed 7 bases, with 15 bases lying between them. Germline CDR1 LNHDA, CDR2 SQIVND (reference sequence). This CDR3 has 15 amino acids. The CDR3 coding sequence is TGTGCCAGTAGTATTTATACTTGGGGGAGTGAAAAACTGTTTTTT. Translation gives CASSIYTWGSEKLFF.

The genes are TRBV5-1 and TRBJ2-7, with TRBD1 matching over 9 bases. CDR3 length: 15 residues. Germline loops: CDR1 SGHRS, CDR2 YFSETQ. Trimming at V came to 4 bases and at J to 5 bases, leaving 10 bases not matched to a gene. The CDR3 reads CASSLYRGHRDEQYF. The CDR3 DNA sequence: TGCGCCAGCAGCCTCTACAGGGGGCATAGGGACGAGCAGTACTTC. The full variable domain, its missing parts supplied by reference TRBV5-1 and TRBJ2-7, is KAGVTQTPRYLIKTRGQQVTLSCSPISGHRSVSWYQQTPGQGLQFLFEYFSETQRNKGNFPGRFSGRQFSNSRSEMNVSTLELGDSALYLCASSLYRGHRDEQYFGPGTRLTVT.

Details on this clone: A junction boundary mismatches the germline segment, possibly from a read error. The J gene is TRBJ2-1, the V gene TRBV14, with a tentative D call TRBD1 (5 bases). The CDR3 runs to 13 residues. Per germline, CDR1 SGHDN and CDR2 FVKESK. The CDR3 DNA reads as TGTGCCAGCCAAAAGGATTCGAGACAGATCTTGATCTTC. Its translation: CASQKDSRQILIF.

The chain links TRBV6-7 to TRBJ2-7; D perhaps matches TRBD2 (6 bases). TRBV6-7 has ORF status, its function being uncertain. The CDR3 sequence is 12 residues long. With 9 bases removed from V and 6 bases from J, the gap between germline ends came to 15 bases. The CDR3 DNA reads as TGTGCCAGGCGGGGCAGACCGGGCGAGCAGTACTTC. Translation: CARRGRPGEQYF.

The chain joins TRBV7-8 to TRBJ2-2; no firm D call. Trimming removed 3 bases at V and 4 bases at J, with 3 bases between. The germline V gene encodes CDR1 SGHVS and CDR2 FQNEAQ. This CDR3 contains 12 residues. CDR3 sequence (DNA): TGTGCCAGCAGCTTGATCACCGGGGAGCTGTTTTTT. It encodes CASSLITGELFF.

The chain links TRBV6-4 to TRBJ1-2; the D gene is possibly TRBD1 (6 bases). Trimming took off 5 bases at V and 0 bases at J, with 16 bases between the two ends. There are 16 residues in the CDR3. Germline V gene data show CDR1 as MRHNA and CDR2 as SNTAGT. CDR3 amino acids: CASSPSGDLANYGYTF. The DNA for the CDR3 is TGTGCCAGCAGTCCCTCAGGGGACTTAGCTAACTATGGCTACACCTTC.

The V gene is TRBV2, the J gene TRBJ1-3, with D perhaps TRBD1 (5 bases). The CDR3 spans 13 residues. CDR1 and CDR2 (germline): SNHLY, FYNNEI. V lost 9 bases to trimming and J lost 3 bases, with 12 bases between them. The CDR3 bases are TGTGCCAGTCTATTGACAGTTGGAAACACCATATATTTT. Its translation is CASLLTVGNTIYF.

This chain links TRBV6-5 with TRBJ1-5, with 7 bases lining up with TRBD1. With V trimmed by 7 bases and J by 5 bases, 8 bases remained unmatched. This CDR3 contains 14 residues. Germline CDR1 reads MNHEY; CDR2 reads SVGAGI. CDR3 DNA: TGTGCCAGCAAATTAACAGGGGACCATCAGCCCCAGCATTTT. Translation: CASKLTGDHQPQHF.

The chain carries TRBV29-1 and TRBJ1-2; weak D call: TRBD1 (5 bases). The CDR3 has 12 residues. CDR1 and CDR2 from the germline V gene are SQVTM and ANQGSEA. V was cut by 4 bases and J by 5 bases, with 11 bases left in between. The CDR3 bases are TGCAGCGTTGGCCAGGGAAAGTATGGCTACACCTTC. Translated, it gives CSVGQGKYGYTF.

The rearrangement links TRBV9 to TRBJ2-7; D is perhaps TRBD1 (5 bases). Germline assignment: CDR1 SGDLS and CDR2 YYNGEE. CDR3 length: 12 residues. Trimming removed 5 bases at V and 5 bases at J, with 11 bases between. CDR3 loop: CASRGIGDEQYF. CDR3 in DNA: TGTGCCAGCAGAGGTATAGGGGACGAGCAGTACTTC.

The rearrangement uses TRBV7-2 and TRBJ1-4, with D tentatively TRBD1 (6 bases). This CDR3 spans 15 amino acids. CDR1 is SGHTA and CDR2 is FQGNSA in the germline V gene. Trimming stripped 1 base from V and 6 bases from J, with 12 bases between. The CDR3 sequence is CASSLVSGEDEKLFF. For the CDR3, the DNA is TGTGCCAGCAGCTTAGTGTCAGGGGAGGATGAAAAACTGTTTTTT.